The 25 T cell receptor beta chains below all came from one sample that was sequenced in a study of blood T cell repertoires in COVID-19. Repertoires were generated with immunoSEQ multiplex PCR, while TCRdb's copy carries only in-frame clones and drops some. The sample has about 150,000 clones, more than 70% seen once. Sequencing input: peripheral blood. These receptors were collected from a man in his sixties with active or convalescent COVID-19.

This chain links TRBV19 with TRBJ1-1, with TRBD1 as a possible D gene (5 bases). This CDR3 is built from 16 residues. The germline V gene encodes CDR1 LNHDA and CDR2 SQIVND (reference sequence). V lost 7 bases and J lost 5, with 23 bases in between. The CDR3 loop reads CASTNPYSGGGTEAFF. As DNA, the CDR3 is TGTGCCAGTACAAACCCGTACTCGGGGGGAGGGACTGAAGCTTTCTTT.

DNA of the CDR3: TGTGCCAGCAGCCGGAGTCGCACAGATACGCAGTATTTT. Translated: CASSRSRTDTQYF. V usage is TRBV7-8 and J usage is TRBJ2-3; no clear D gene. The germline V gene encodes CDR1 SGHVS and CDR2 FQNEAQ. Between the trimmed V and J ends, which lost 5 bases and 1 base, there was a span of 7 bases. The CDR3 loop spans 13 amino acids.

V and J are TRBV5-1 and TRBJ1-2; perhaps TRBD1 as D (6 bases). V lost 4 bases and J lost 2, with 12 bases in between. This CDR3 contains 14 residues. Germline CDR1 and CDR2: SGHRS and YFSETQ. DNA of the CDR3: TGCGCCAGCAGCCCGGGGACATCGAACTATGGCTACACCTTC. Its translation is CASSPGTSNYGYTF.

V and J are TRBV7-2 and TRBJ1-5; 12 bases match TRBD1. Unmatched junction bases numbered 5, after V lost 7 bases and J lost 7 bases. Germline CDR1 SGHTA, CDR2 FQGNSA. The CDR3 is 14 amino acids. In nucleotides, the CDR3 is TGTGCCAGCACCCGGGACAGGGGGCACCAGCCCCAGCATTTT. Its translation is CASTRDRGHQPQHF.

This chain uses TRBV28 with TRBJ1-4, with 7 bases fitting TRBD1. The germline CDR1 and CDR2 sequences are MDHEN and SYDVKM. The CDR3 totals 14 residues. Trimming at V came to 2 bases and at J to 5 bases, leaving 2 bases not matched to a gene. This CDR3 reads CASSLTGENEKLFF. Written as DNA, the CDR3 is TGTGCCAGCAGTTTAACAGGGGAGAATGAAAAACTGTTTTTT. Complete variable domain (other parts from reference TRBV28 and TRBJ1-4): DVKVTQSSRYLVKRTGEKVFLECVQDMDHENMFWYRQDPGLGLRLIYFSYDVKMKEKGDIPEGYSVSREKKERFSLILESASTNQTSMYLCASSLTGENEKLFFGSGTQLSVL.

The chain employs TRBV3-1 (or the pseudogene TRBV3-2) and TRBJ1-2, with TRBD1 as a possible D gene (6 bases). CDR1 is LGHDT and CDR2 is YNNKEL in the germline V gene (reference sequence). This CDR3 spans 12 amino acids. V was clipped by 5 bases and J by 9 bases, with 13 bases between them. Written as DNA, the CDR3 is TGTGCCAGCAGCAACACTCAGGGGCGCTACACCTTC. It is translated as CASSNTQGRYTF.

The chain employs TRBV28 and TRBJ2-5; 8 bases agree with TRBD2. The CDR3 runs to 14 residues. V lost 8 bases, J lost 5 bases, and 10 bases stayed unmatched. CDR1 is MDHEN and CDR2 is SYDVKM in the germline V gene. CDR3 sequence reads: CASLHRGGGETQYF. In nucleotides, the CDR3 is TGTGCCAGCCTCCACCGGGGGGGTGGGGAGACCCAGTACTTC. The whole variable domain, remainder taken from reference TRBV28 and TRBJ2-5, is DVKVTQSSRYLVKRTGEKVFLECVQDMDHENMFWYRQDPGLGLRLIYFSYDVKMKEKGDIPEGYSVSREKKERFSLILESASTNQTSMYLCASLHRGGGETQYFGPGTRLLVL.

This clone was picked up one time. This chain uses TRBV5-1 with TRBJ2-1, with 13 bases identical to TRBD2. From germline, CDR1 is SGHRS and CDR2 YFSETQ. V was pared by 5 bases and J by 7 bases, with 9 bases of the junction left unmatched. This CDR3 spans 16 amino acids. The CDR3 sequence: CASRRAGTSGINEQFF. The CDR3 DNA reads TGCGCCAGCAGGAGGGCCGGGACTAGCGGGATTAATGAGCAGTTCTTC.

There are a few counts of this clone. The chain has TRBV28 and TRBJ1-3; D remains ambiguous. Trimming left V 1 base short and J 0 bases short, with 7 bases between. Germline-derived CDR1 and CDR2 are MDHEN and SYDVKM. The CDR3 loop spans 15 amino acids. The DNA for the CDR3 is TGTGCCAGCAGTTTATCCCAGTCCTCTGGAAACACCATATATTTT. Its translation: CASSLSQSSGNTIYF.

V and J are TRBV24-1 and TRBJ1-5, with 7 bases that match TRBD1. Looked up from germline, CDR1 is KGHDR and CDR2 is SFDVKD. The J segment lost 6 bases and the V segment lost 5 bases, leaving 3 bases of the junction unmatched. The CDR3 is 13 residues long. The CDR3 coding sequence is TGTGCCACCAGTGTGACAGGGATTCAGCCCCAGCATTTT. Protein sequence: CATSVTGIQPQHF.

The CDR3 DNA is TGCGCCAGCAGCTTCAGGGGTCCGTCTACCGGGGAGCTGTTTTTT. Translation gives CASSFRGPSTGELFF. The chain is built from TRBV5-1 and TRBJ2-2; a weak D match, TRBD1 (6 bases). The CDR3 is 15 amino acids. V lost 2 bases to trimming and J lost 5 bases, with 13 bases between them. The germline CDR1 and CDR2 sequences are SGHRS and YFSETQ.

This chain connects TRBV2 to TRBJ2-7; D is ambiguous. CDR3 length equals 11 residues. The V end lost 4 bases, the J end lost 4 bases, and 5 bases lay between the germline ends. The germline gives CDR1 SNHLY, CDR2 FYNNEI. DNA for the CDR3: TGTGCCAGCAGTGTTCAGTACGAGCAGTACTTC. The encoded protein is CASSVQYEQYF.

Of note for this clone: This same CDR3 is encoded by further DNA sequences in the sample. The CDR3: CASSPRAGDTGELFF. The CDR3 coding sequence is TGCGCCAGCAGTCCCAGGGCGGGGGACACCGGGGAGCTGTTTTTT. The rearrangement joins TRBV5-1 to TRBJ2-2; TRBD2 matches at 7 bases. Germline V gives CDR1 SGHRS, CDR2 YFSETQ. The CDR3 is 15 amino acids. V lost 5 bases, J lost 3 bases, and 7 bases stayed unmatched. The entire variable domain, with the rest obtained from reference TRBV5-1 and TRBJ2-2, is as follows: KAGVTQTPRYLIKTRGQQVTLSCSPISGHRSVSWYQQTPGQGLQFLFEYFSETQRNKGNFPGRFSGRQFSNSRSEMNVSTLELGDSALYLCASSPRAGDTGELFFGEGSRLTVL.

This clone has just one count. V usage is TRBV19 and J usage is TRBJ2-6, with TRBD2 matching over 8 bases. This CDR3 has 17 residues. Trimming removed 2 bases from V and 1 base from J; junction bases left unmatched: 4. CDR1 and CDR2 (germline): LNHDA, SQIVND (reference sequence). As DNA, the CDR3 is TGTGCCAGTAGTATATCGGGACTAGGGTCTGGGGCCAACGTCCTGACTTTC. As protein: CASSISGLGSGANVLTF. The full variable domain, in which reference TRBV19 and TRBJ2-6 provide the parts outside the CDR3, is DGGITQSPKYLFRKEGQNVTLSCEQNLNHDAMYWYRQDPGQGLRLIYYSQIVNDFQKGDIAEGYSVSREKKESFPLTVTSAQKNPTAFYLCASSISGLGSGANVLTFGAGSRLTVL.

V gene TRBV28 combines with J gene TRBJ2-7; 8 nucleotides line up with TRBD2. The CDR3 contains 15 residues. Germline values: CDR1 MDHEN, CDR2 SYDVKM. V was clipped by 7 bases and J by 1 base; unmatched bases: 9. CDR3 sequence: CASMRIAGKSYEQYF. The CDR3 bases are TGTGCCAGCATGAGGATAGCGGGGAAATCCTACGAGCAGTACTTC.

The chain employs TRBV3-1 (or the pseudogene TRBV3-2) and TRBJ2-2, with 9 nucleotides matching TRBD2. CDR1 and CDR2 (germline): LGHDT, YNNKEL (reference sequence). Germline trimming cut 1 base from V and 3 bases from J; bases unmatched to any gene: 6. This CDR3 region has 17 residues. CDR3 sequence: CASSQVPTSGYTGELFF. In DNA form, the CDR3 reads TGTGCCAGCAGCCAAGTACCGACTAGCGGTTACACCGGGGAGCTGTTTTTT.

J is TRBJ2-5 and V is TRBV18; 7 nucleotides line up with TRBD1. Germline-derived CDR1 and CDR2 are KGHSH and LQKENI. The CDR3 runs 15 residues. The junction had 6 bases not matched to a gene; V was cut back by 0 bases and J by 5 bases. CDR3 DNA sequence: TGTGCCAGCTCACCACCGAGAGGGGGCGATGAGACCCAGTACTTC. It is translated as CASSPPRGGDETQYF.

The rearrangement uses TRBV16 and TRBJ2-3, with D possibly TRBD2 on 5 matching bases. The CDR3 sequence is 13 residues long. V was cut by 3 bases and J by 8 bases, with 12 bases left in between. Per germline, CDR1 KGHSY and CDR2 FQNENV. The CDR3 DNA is TGTGCCAGCAGCCAGGCGGACTTATGTACGCAGTATTTT. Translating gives CASSQADLCTQYF.

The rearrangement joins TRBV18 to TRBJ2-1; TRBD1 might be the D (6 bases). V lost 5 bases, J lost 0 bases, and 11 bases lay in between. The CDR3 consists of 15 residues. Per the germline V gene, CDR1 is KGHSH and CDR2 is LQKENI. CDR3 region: CASSSEQGSYNEQFF. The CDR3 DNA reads TGTGCCAGCTCATCTGAACAGGGCTCCTACAATGAGCAGTTCTTC.

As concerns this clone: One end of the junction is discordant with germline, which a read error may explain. The CDR3 bases are TGTGCCAGCAGTCCGGGACAGGGTAATCCACCCCTCCACTTT. As protein: CASSPGQGNPPLHF. This rearrangement joins TRBV28 to TRBJ1-6; 9 positions match TRBD1. Germline lookup yields CDR1 MDHEN and CDR2 SYDVKM. The CDR3 loop spans 14 amino acids.

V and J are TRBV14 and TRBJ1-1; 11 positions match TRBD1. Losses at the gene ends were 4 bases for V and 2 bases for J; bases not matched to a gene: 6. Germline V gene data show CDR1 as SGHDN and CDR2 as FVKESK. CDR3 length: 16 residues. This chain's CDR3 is CASSLRTGGLNTEAFF. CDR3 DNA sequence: TGTGCCAGCAGCCTTAGGACAGGGGGCCTCAACACTGAAGCTTTCTTT.

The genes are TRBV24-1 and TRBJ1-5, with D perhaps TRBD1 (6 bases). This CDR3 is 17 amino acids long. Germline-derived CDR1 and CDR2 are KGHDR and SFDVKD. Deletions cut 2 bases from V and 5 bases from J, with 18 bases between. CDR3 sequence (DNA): TGTGCCACCAGTGATTCGCAAACCCTGCGGGGGCATCAGCCCCAGCATTTT. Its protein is CATSDSQTLRGHQPQHF.

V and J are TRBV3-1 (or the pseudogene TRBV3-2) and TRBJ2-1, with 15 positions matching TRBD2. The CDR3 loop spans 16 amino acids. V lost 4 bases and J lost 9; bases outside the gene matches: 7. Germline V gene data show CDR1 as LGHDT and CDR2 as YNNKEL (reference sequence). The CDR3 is CASSPGLAGGGPEQFF. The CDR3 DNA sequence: TGTGCCAGCAGCCCAGGACTAGCGGGAGGGGGGCCTGAGCAGTTCTTC.

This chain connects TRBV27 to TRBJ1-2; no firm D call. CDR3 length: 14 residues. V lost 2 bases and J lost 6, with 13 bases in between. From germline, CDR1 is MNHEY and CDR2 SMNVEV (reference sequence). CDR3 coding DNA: TGTGCCAGCAGTTTAATCTCCCCGGAGGATGGCTACACCTTC. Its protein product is CASSLISPEDGYTF.

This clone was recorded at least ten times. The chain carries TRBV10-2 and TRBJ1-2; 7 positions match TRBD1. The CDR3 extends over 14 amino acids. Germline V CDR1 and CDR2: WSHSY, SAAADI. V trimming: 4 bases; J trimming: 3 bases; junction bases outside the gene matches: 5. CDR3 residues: CASSGGGADYGYTF. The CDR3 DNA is TGCGCCAGCAGTGGAGGGGGCGCGGACTATGGCTACACCTTC.